This TCR beta chain was retrieved from a study of shared T cell receptors in the human thymus. Produced via immunoSEQ multiplex PCR; TCRdb's table is partial and in-frame only. The sample shows roughly 700,000 clones, roughly 90% of them seen only once. With 4 bases clipped from V and 3 bases from J, the junction kept 5 bases outside the gene matches. CDR1 and CDR2 from the germline V gene are SGHDN and FVKESK. The CDR3 spans 14 residues. These data also featured in a second study, about human thymus T cells. That paper notes: The sample donors, healthy Finnish infants, were having corrective surgery for congenital heart defects. In corrective heart surgery, resections were taken, and these provided the thymus tissue. There appeared to be biased usage of V and J genes in thymic and blood repertoires.

The receptor comes from a boy in the first two years of life with a congenital heart defect. Input material: thymocytes. J is TRBJ2-5 and V is TRBV14, with 7 positions matching TRBD1. The CDR3 region is CASSPAGTEETQYF. In DNA, the CDR3 is TGTGCCAGCAGCCCAGCCGGGACAGAAGAGACCCAGTACTTC.